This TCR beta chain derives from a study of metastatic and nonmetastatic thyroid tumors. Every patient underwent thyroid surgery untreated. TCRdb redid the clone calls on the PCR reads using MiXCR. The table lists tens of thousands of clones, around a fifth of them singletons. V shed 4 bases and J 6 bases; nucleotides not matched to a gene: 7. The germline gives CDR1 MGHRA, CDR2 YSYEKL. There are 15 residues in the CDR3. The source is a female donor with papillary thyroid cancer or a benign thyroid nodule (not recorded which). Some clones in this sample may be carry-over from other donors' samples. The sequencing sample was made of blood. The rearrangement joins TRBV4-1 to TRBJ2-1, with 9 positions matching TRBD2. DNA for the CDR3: TGCGCCAGCAGCCTAGTAGCGGGAGTCGGCAATGAGCAGTTCTTC. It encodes CASSLVAGVGNEQFF.